This TCR beta chain was sequenced in a study of graft-versus-host responses after intestinal transplantation. Study details: The whole recipient group had anti-thymocyte globulin induction followed by tacrolimus and steroids for approximately three years.

With regard to this clone: As yet, its antigen is unknown.

Trimming removed 3 bases from V and 8 bases from J; junction bases left unmatched: 7. The CDR3 is 13 amino acids. Germline V CDR1 and CDR2: SGHRS, YFSETQ. The study's findings and limits: Declines in HvG clones occurring early post-transplant were associated with peak circulating GvH clone levels. Among recipient marrow samples, GvH clones were found; some appeared first in ileum or blood.

The table came from immunoSEQ multiplex PCR; TCRdb's copy has only in-frame clones and leaves some out. This sample has roughly 80,000 clones, with around 92% found just once. The material sequenced was PBMCs, taken 98 days after intestinal transplantation. J is TRBJ1-2 and V is TRBV5-1, with 7 bases that match TRBD1. This sequence originates from a human patient who received an intestinal transplant, so some T cells may come from the graft donor. In nucleotides, the CDR3 is TGCGCCAGCAGCTGGGGACAGTCTGAAGGCTACACCTTC. Protein product: CASSWGQSEGYTF.